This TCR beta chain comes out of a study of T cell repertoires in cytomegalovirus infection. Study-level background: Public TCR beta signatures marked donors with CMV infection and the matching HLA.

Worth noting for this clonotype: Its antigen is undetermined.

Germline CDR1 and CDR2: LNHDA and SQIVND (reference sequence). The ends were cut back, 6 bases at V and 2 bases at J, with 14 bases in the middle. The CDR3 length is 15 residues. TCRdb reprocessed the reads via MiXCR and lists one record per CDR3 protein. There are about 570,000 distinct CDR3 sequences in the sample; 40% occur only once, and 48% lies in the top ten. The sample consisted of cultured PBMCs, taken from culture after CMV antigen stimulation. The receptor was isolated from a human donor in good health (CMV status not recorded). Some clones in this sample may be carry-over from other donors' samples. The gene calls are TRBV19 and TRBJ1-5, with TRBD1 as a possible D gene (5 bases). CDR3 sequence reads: CASSPLGVGNQPQHF. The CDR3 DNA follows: TGTGCCAGTAGCCCACTGGGGGTTGGCAATCAGCCCCAGCATTTT. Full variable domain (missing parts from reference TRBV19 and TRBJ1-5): DGGITQSPKYLFRKEGQNVTLSCEQNLNHDAMYWYRQDPGQGLRLIYYSQIVNDFQKGDIAEGYSVSREKKESFPLTVTSAQKNPTAFYLCASSPLGVGNQPQHFGDGTRLSIL.